At least ten counts were recorded for the clone carrying this TCR beta chain. What it binds is not known. This sample was included in a study of T cell repertoires in cytomegalovirus infection. Trimming shortened V by 6 bases and J by 4 bases, and 14 bases separated the two germline ends. From germline, CDR1 is SGHTA and CDR2 FQGTGA. The CDR3 loop spans 14 amino acids. Study conclusions and caveats: There were HLA-C-restricted CMV-specific TCR beta clonotypes dominating the ex vivo response.

TCRdb reprocessed the reads with MiXCR, giving one entry per CDR3 protein. Of approximately 81,000 distinct CDR3 sequences in the sample, roughly a quarter were seen once. This sequence originates from a human donor in good health (CMV status not recorded). Some clones in this sample may be carry-over from other donors' samples. This chain uses TRBV7-3 with TRBJ2-3; no firm D call. Sequencing was performed on CD8+ T cells from cultured PBMCs, taken from culture after CMV antigen stimulation. In DNA, the CDR3 is TGTGCCAGCAGTTTTTTTCCCGTGCCAGATACGCAGTATTTT. Translated, it gives CASSFFPVPDTQYF.